This T cell receptor beta chain appears in the sequencing data of a study of low-dose radiotherapy and immunotherapy resistance in tumors (dated by TCRdb to between 2021 and 2022). With respect to the entire study: Cohort 1 received 0.5 Gy per fraction every 2 weeks, with a prescribed total PTV dose of 6.5 Gy. For Cohort 2, the dose was 1 Gy per fraction given every two weeks, adding up to 13 Gy in total across 26 weeks. Nivolumab and ipilimumab were both given intravenously, with nivolumab at a 240 mg flat dose every two weeks and ipilimumab at 1 mg/kg every six weeks. Cyclophosphamide 200 mg/m2 was administered intravenously every two weeks, one day before each radiation and immunotherapy administration. Starting on cycle 1 day 1, patients took 300 mg of aspirin by mouth once daily for four cycles. The trial did not randomize participants into treatment groups. The translational analysis covered eight patients: three from the first dose cohort and the first five from the second dose cohort.

Donors were enrolled in RACIN, a single-arm phase I dose-escalation trial combining nivolumab, ipilimumab, aspirin, low-dose cyclophosphamide and low-dose radiotherapy. Patients were eligible if they had advanced solid tumors that were TIL-negative. Concerning this clonotype itself: The target of this receptor is not known. Base qualities are not at hand, and no much larger clone is one base apart.

First-strand cDNA was synthesized with Superscript III and a set of TRAV- and TRBV-specific primers, covering both TCRalpha and TCRbeta chains. TCRs were amplified with Phusion for 20 PCR cycles, with a constant-region primer paired with the adapter attached to the V primers. Amplification of the isolated mRNA was done with the MessageAmp II aRNA Amplification Kit, which involved an approximately 15-hour in vitro transcription at 37 degrees C. The Dynabeads mRNA DIRECT Purification Kit was used to isolate the mRNA for TCR sequencing. Indexed Illumina adapters were added in a second Phusion PCR of around 27 cycles, and the PCR products were purified with AMPure XP beads. The original methods were these. Using custom Perl scripts, TCR sequences that encoded the same protein were pooled, out-of-frame sequences were dropped, and the abundance of each clonotype was calculated. Any TCR sequence supported by only a single read was excluded from analysis. The metrics used to describe the repertoires included Shannon entropy, Gini index, clonality, richness, and the frequency of TCRs shared between repertoires. TCRdb took the public reads, trimmed them with fastp at Q25, ran MiXCR for clone calling and kept in-frame beta chains. Duplicate CDR3 protein sequences are folded into a single record with the most common DNA and genes. TCRdb, not the authors, supplied the V and J calls. A total of 16,000 or so distinct CDR3 sequences appear in this sample, 70% of them only once. About 6% of the sample comes from the top ten.

The germline V gene gives CDR1 as MNHNS and CDR2 as SASEGT. V was cut back by 11 bases and J by 3 bases, leaving a gap of 13 bases between them. From cysteine to phenylalanine, the CDR3 is 12 amino acids long. The sequence is cut down to CDR3 DNA, 36 bases in frame from base 1. This TCR was sampled from a human donor with advanced metastatic prostate, ovarian, gallbladder or colorectal cancer (not recorded which). This table probably holds off-target reads from a library built for another chain. This chain is built from TRBV6-1 and TRBJ1-2; possibly the D gene is TRBD1, per 6 matching bases. The nucleotide sequence is given as TGTGCCGGGTCCGCAGGGGACTATGGCTACACCTTC. The resulting protein is CAGSAGDYGYTF.